These 9 T cell receptor beta chains were all obtained from the same sample, sequenced in a study of blood T cell repertoires in COVID-19. Data came from immunoSEQ multiplex PCR; TCRdb stores just in-frame clones and leaves some out. The data hold approximately 60,000 clones, with 65% to 90% observed a single time. Sequencing input: peripheral blood. The receptors derive from a human donor in a cohort sampled during active COVID-19.

This clone has ten or more counts. CDR3 amino acids: CASSNQGEDQPQHF. The CDR3 DNA is TGTGCCAGTAGTAATCAGGGGGAAGATCAGCCCCAGCATTTT. V gene TRBV19 combines with J gene TRBJ1-5; 7 nucleotides match TRBD1. The junction had 5 bases not matched to a gene; V was cut back by 4 bases and J by 5 bases. Germline CDR1 and CDR2: LNHDA and SQIVND (reference sequence). The CDR3 is 14 amino acids.

This chain uses TRBV6-2 or TRBV6-3 with TRBJ2-1; the match to TRBD1 covers 9 bases. CDR1 is MNHEY and CDR2 is SVGEGT in the germline V gene. Germline trimming cut 2 bases from V and 4 bases from J; bases unmatched to any gene: 6. This CDR3 is built from 16 residues. The CDR3 loop reads CASSYNIGTGYNEQFF. CDR3 sequence (DNA): TGTGCCAGCAGTTACAACATCGGGACAGGGTACAATGAGCAGTTCTTC.

The gene calls are TRBV6-2 or TRBV6-3 and TRBJ2-7; 8 nucleotides align to TRBD2. This CDR3 spans 18 amino acids. V lost 0 bases and J lost 4; bases outside the gene matches: 14. Germline lookup yields CDR1 MNHEY and CDR2 SVGEGT. CDR3 amino acids: CASSYSNPGAGGDYEQYF. DNA for the CDR3: TGTGCCAGCAGTTACTCGAACCCCGGTGCGGGGGGAGATTACGAGCAGTACTTC.

This chain connects TRBV6-4 to TRBJ2-7; a possible D gene is TRBD1 (5 bases). Trimming removed 0 bases from V and 3 bases from J, with 21 bases in between. The CDR3 has 18 residues. Germline assignment: CDR1 MRHNA and CDR2 SNTAGT. The CDR3 sequence: CASSDSIGCQGYVYEQYF. CDR3 DNA: TGTGCCAGCAGTGACTCGATCGGGTGCCAGGGTTATGTCTACGAGCAGTACTTC.

CDR3 nucleotides: TGTGCCAGCTCACATCCTAGCGGGGGTTCCACAGATACGCAGTATTTT. It encodes CASSHPSGGSTDTQYF. The chain is built from TRBV18 and TRBJ2-3, with 10 bases aligning to TRBD2. There are 16 residues in the CDR3. Germline lookup yields CDR1 KGHSH and CDR2 LQKENI. Trimming removed 4 bases from V and 2 bases from J; junction bases left unmatched: 6.

The CDR3 sequence is CASSTWSDYGYTF. In DNA form, the CDR3 reads TGTGCCAGTAGTACGTGGAGCGACTATGGCTACACCTTC. The chain recombines TRBV19 with TRBJ1-2; D unresolved. The CDR3 contains 13 residues. Germline assignment: CDR1 LNHDA and CDR2 SQIVND (reference sequence). The V end lost 4 bases, the J end lost 3 bases, and 9 bases lay between the germline ends.

Comments on this clone: Sequence at one end of the junction differs from germline and may be a read error. The chain uses TRBV6-2 or TRBV6-3 and TRBJ1-2, with TRBD1 as a possible D gene (6 bases). The CDR3 spans 13 residues. Germline V lookup: CDR1 MNHEY, CDR2 SVGEGT. The CDR3 reads CANSYMGAQGYTF. The CDR3 nucleotides read TGTGCCAACAGTTACATGGGGGCTCAAGGCTACACCTTC.

The gene calls are TRBV5-5 and TRBJ1-1, with a tentative D call TRBD1 (5 bases). CDR1 SGHKS and CDR2 YYEKEE come from the germline V gene (reference sequence). The ends were cut back, 3 bases at V and 3 bases at J, with 9 bases in the middle. CDR3 size: 13 residues. CDR3 DNA: TGTGCCAGCAGCTGGGGGGGTGACACTGAAGCTTTCTTT. Its protein product is CASSWGGDTEAFF. The full variable domain, completed using reference TRBV5-5 and TRBJ1-1, is DAGVTQSPTHLIKTRGQQVTLRCSPISGHKSVSWYQQVLGQGPQFIFQYYEKEERGRGNFPDRFSARQFPNYSSELNVNALLLGDSALYLCASSWGGDTEAFFGQGTRLTVV.

The V call is TRBV6-1, the J call TRBJ2-1, with D maybe TRBD1 (5 bases). The length of the CDR3 is 16 residues. Germline V CDR1 and CDR2: MNHNS, SASEGT. V was trimmed by 1 base and J by 7 bases, leaving 17 bases between them. The chain's CDR3 is CASSEGWIGVRNEQFF. Here the CDR3 DNA reads TGTGCCAGCAGTGAAGGCTGGATAGGGGTGAGGAATGAGCAGTTCTTC.